The source of this T cell receptor (beta chain) is a study of T-cell reconstitution after alpha-beta-depleted transplantation in children. Study-wide points: In patients about two months after transplant, alpha-beta T cells reportedly arose from several hundred expanded graft clones. T-cell numbers and diversity, one year after transplant, stemmed largely from T cells that were newly produced.

The TCRbeta library incorporated unique molecular identifiers. TCRdb fed the PCR reads into MiXCR, producing one record per CDR3 protein. The sample holds approximately 500,000 distinct CDR3 sequences, over 9.5% seen once. On this clonotype itself: Its antigen is unidentified.

This receptor was obtained from a child between 2 and 9 years old with inherited bone marrow failure, due to receive a stem cell transplant. The sequencing here drew on PBMCs, taken before TCRalphabeta/CD19-depleted stem cell transplant.

The CDR3: CASSYWGGEQYF. The DNA of the CDR3 is TGTGCCAGCAGTTATTGGGGCGGGGAGCAGTACTTC. V and J are TRBV27 and TRBJ2-7, with D possibly called TRBD1 or TRBD2 (5 bases each). Germline values: CDR1 MNHEY, CDR2 SMNVEV (reference sequence). Trimming removed 4 bases from V and 7 bases from J, with 11 bases in between. This CDR3 spans 12 amino acids.